One sample yielded the 29 T cell receptor beta chains listed below, sequenced in a study of blood T cell repertoires in COVID-19. This table comes from immunoSEQ multiplex PCR, and its TCRdb copy is limited to in-frame clones, with some not included. In the table there are approximately 270,000 clones, 70% to 90% of which are singletons. Sequencing was done on a sample of PBMCs or T cells enriched from blood (not recorded which). The source of these receptors is a woman in her thirties who had recovered from COVID-19.

The chain employs TRBV27 and TRBJ2-5; D not certain. V dropped 5 bases and J dropped 2 bases, with 12 bases sitting between them. From germline, CDR1 is MNHEY and CDR2 SMNVEV (reference sequence). The CDR3 spans 14 residues. The CDR3: CASSLKFLQETQYF. Here the CDR3 DNA reads TGTGCCAGCAGTCTAAAATTCTTACAAGAGACCCAGTACTTC.

The CDR3 DNA sequence: TGTGCCAGCAGTGCCGTGGCCACAGATACGCAGTATTTT. Translated, it gives CASSAVATDTQYF. This chain joins TRBV6-4 and TRBJ2-3; D gene uncertain. Germline CDR1 is MRHNA and CDR2 is SNTAGT. V was cut by 4 bases and J by 2 bases, with 7 bases left in between. CDR3 length: 13 amino acids.

The chain links TRBV30 to TRBJ1-6; D unresolved. CDR1 GTSNPN and CDR2 SVGIG come from the germline V gene (reference sequence). The CDR3 sequence is 13 residues long. The V gene lost 4 bases and the J gene lost 12 bases, with 16 bases spanning the gap. This chain's CDR3 is CAWNRENTGPLHF. The CDR3 region has the DNA TGTGCCTGGAATCGCGAGAACACGGGACCCCTCCACTTT.

This clone was counted a few times. The chain has TRBV30 and TRBJ1-5; TRBD1 aligns across 7 bases. Germline assignment: CDR1 GTSNPN and CDR2 SVGIG (reference sequence). CDR3 length equals 13 residues. J lost 7 bases, V lost 1 base, and 4 bases had no gene match. The DNA for the CDR3 is TGTGCCTGGAGTGCCACAGGGGAGCAGCCCCAGCATTTT. It is translated as CAWSATGEQPQHF.

The CDR3 DNA follows: TGTGCCAGCAGTTTCCGACAGAGCTCCTACAATGAGCAGTTCTTC. This codes for CASSFRQSSYNEQFF. This chain uses TRBV6-5 with TRBJ2-1, with D tentatively TRBD1 (5 bases). The germline V gene encodes CDR1 MNHEY and CDR2 SVGAGI. This CDR3 is 15 amino acids long. V shed 4 bases and J shed 0 bases, with 10 bases lying between them.

The rearrangement joins TRBV2 to TRBJ2-6, with D possibly TRBD1 on 5 matching bases. The CDR3 consists of 15 residues. The V and J ends lost 3 bases and 2 bases respectively, with 8 bases between them. Per the germline V gene, CDR1 is SNHLY and CDR2 is FYNNEI. DNA for the CDR3: TGTGCCAGCAGTGACAGGGCGACTGGGGCCAACGTCCTGACTTTC. Translation gives CASSDRATGANVLTF. Complete variable domain (other parts from reference TRBV2 and TRBJ2-6): EPEVTQTPSHQVTQMGQEVILRCVPISNHLYFYWYRQILGQKVEFLVSFYNNEISEKSEIFDDQFSVERPDGSNFTLKIRSTKLEDSAMYFCASSDRATGANVLTFGAGSRLTVL.

V usage is TRBV15 and J usage is TRBJ2-1, with 11 bases fitting TRBD1. The germline V gene has CDR1 LNHNV and CDR2 YYDKDF (reference sequence). The CDR3 consists of 15 residues. After removal of 5 bases from V and 2 bases from J, the junction contained 2 bases not matched to a gene. The CDR3 spells CATSRDRGTYNEQFF. The CDR3 coding sequence is TGTGCCACCAGCCGGGACAGGGGGACCTACAATGAGCAGTTCTTC.

The chain combines TRBV7-3 with TRBJ2-3; the match to TRBD2 covers 12 bases. This CDR3 is built from 16 residues. Per germline, CDR1 SGHTA and CDR2 FQGTGA. J lost 4 bases, V lost 1 base, and 3 bases had no gene match. The CDR3 is CASSLRLAGDSDTQYF. CDR3 bases: TGTGCCAGCAGCTTAAGACTAGCGGGAGACTCAGATACGCAGTATTTT.

Turning to this clone: Germline is not matched at one junction end, which may reflect a read error. The J gene is TRBJ2-2, the V gene TRBV15, with D maybe TRBD2 (5 bases). CDR3 length: 16 amino acids. The V gene's germline CDR1 is LNHNV and CDR2 YYDKDF (reference sequence). The CDR3 DNA sequence: TGTGCCACCAGCAGGCGAAGGTCCTTTGGCGGCCGGGGAGCTGTTTTT. Translated: CATSRRRSFGGRGAVF.

The rearrangement uses TRBV15 and TRBJ2-4; TRBD1 agrees at 9 bases. The trim removed 6 bases at V and 0 bases at J, leaving 12 bases unmatched. Germline V gives CDR1 LNHNV, CDR2 YYDKDF (reference sequence). The CDR3 is 18 amino acids. CDR3 in amino acids: CATRAGTGKVIAKNIQYF. In DNA form, the CDR3 reads TGTGCCACCAGAGCCGGGACAGGGAAAGTTATAGCCAAAAACATTCAGTACTTC. The full variable domain, in which reference TRBV15 and TRBJ2-4 provide the parts outside the CDR3, is DAMVIQNPRYQVTQFGKPVTLSCSQTLNHNVMYWYQQKSSQAPKLLFHYYDKDFNNEADTPDNFQSRRPNTSFCFLDIRSPGLGDTAMYLCATRAGTGKVIAKNIQYFGAGTRLSVL.

This clone was seen a single time. V usage is TRBV6-5 and J usage is TRBJ1-3, with D hard to call. In germline, CDR1 is MNHEY, CDR2 SVGAGI. Trimming stripped 6 bases from V and 1 base from J, with 10 bases between. The CDR3 length is 14 residues. This CDR3 is CASRIGPSGNTIYF. CDR3 sequence (DNA): TGTGCCAGCAGGATTGGGCCGTCTGGAAACACCATATATTTT.

The chain links TRBV5-1 to TRBJ1-4; D may be TRBD1 (6 bases). This CDR3 is built from 16 residues. V lost 2 bases to trimming and J lost 0 bases, with 11 bases between them. Germline loops: CDR1 SGHRS, CDR2 YFSETQ. The CDR3 nucleotides read TGCGCCAGCAGCTTCAGGGGCCGGGCAACTAATGAAAAACTGTTTTTT. It yields the protein CASSFRGRATNEKLFF.

The chain links TRBV5-1 to TRBJ2-3; TRBD2 aligns across 8 bases. The CDR3 runs 15 residues. The J segment lost 2 bases and the V segment lost 2 bases, leaving 4 bases of the junction unmatched. Germline V gives CDR1 SGHRS, CDR2 YFSETQ. CDR3 amino acids: CASSFFGGDTDTQYF. The CDR3 nucleotides read TGCGCCAGCAGCTTTTTCGGGGGGGACACAGATACGCAGTATTTT.

The rearrangement uses TRBV9 and TRBJ1-1, with a tentative D call TRBD1 (6 bases). The CDR3 has 14 amino acids. Trimming shortened V by 3 bases and J by 1 base, and 10 bases separated the two germline ends. Germline V CDR1 and CDR2: SGDLS, YYNGEE. Here the CDR3 DNA reads TGTGCCAGCAGCGACAGGGCCTCGAACACTGAAGCTTTCTTT. Protein sequence: CASSDRASNTEAFF.

This clone was seen a single time. DNA for the CDR3: TGTGCCAGCAGCTTAGCGCTACAGGCGGTATACGAGCAGTACTTC. It encodes CASSLALQAVYEQYF. The chain joins TRBV7-6 to TRBJ2-7, with D possibly matching TRBD1 (5 bases). The CDR3 has 15 residues. Trimming shortened V by 0 bases and J by 4 bases, and 13 bases separated the two germline ends. From germline, CDR1 is SGHVS and CDR2 FNYEAQ.

This chain uses TRBV19 with TRBJ1-1; 7 nucleotides line up with TRBD1. CDR1 is LNHDA and CDR2 is SQIVND in the germline V gene (reference sequence). The CDR3 contains 14 residues. Losses at the gene ends were 7 bases for V and 1 base for J; bases not matched to a gene: 6. The CDR3 DNA follows: TGTGCCAGTACCTCCGGGACAGCGAACACTGAAGCTTTCTTT. Amino acid sequence: CASTSGTANTEAFF.

This sequence joins TRBV20-1 and TRBJ1-1, with a tentative D call TRBD1 (5 bases). Looked up from germline, CDR1 is DFQATT and CDR2 is SNEGSKA (reference sequence). V dropped 3 bases and J dropped 6 bases, with 8 bases sitting between them. CDR3 length: 11 residues. The CDR3 bases are TGCAGTGCTAGTCCCAGGGCTGAAGCTTTCTTT. It translates to CSASPRAEAFF.

V gene TRBV4-1 combines with J gene TRBJ2-3; D is undetermined. The ends were cut back, 4 bases at V and 0 bases at J, with 14 bases in the middle. The germline V gene encodes CDR1 MGHRA and CDR2 YSYEKL. The CDR3 totals 16 residues. The CDR3 bases are TGCGCCAGCAGCCTCTCGGGTGAAACTAGCACAGATACGCAGTATTTT. Translating gives CASSLSGETSTDTQYF.

This sequence joins TRBV6-5 and TRBJ1-1; 9 bases agree with TRBD1. The CDR3 runs 13 residues. Trimming took 4 bases from V and 4 from J; bases not matched to a gene: 1. Germline CDR1 and CDR2: MNHEY and SVGAGI. DNA for the CDR3: TGTGCCAGCAGTTGGGACAGGGCCACTGAAGCTTTCTTT. It translates to CASSWDRATEAFF.

The rearrangement uses TRBV5-4 and TRBJ2-3; 8 bases agree with TRBD2. CDR1 SGHNT and CDR2 YYREEE come from the germline V gene (reference sequence). The CDR3 consists of 16 residues. The J segment lost 6 bases and the V segment lost 5 bases, leaving 14 bases of the junction unmatched. This CDR3 is CASSFSGLVRSDTQYF. In DNA, the CDR3 is TGTGCCAGCAGTTTTTCGGGACTAGTGAGATCTGATACGCAGTATTTT.

The rearrangement uses TRBV4-2 and TRBJ2-5; TRBD1 matches 7 bases. V lost 6 bases to trimming and J lost 4 bases; unmatched junction nucleotides: 8. CDR1 and CDR2 from the germline V gene are LGHNA and YNFKEQ. CDR3 length equals 14 residues. Here the CDR3 reads CASRPDRVIETQYF. In nucleotides, the CDR3 is TGTGCCAGCAGACCCGACAGGGTAATAGAGACCCAGTACTTC.

The chain carries TRBV21-1 and TRBJ2-5; the D segment call TRBD2 is taken from the table without a DNA check. TRBV21-1 is a pseudogene locus. This CDR3 is built from 18 residues. CDR3 coding DNA: TGTGCCAGCAGCAAAGTAGCGGGAGGGCCAAGTGGGCAAGAGACCCAGTACTTC. It yields the protein CASSKVAGGPSGQETQYF.

The V and J genes are TRBV19 and TRBJ1-4; D gene ambiguous. The CDR3 runs to 13 residues. V was clipped by 6 bases and J by 11 bases, with 16 bases between them. Germline V gene data show CDR1 as LNHDA and CDR2 as SQIVND (reference sequence). The CDR3 nucleotides are TGTGCCAGTAGCTCTACCCCAGGTTGGAAACTGTTTTTT. The encoded protein is CASSSTPGWKLFF. The variable domain in full, completed from reference TRBV19 and TRBJ1-4, reads DGGITQSPKYLFRKEGQNVTLSCEQNLNHDAMYWYRQDPGQGLRLIYYSQIVNDFQKGDIAEGYSVSREKKESFPLTVTSAQKNPTAFYLCASSSTPGWKLFFGSGTQLSVL.

Only a few counts were recorded for this clone. The genes are TRBV28 and TRBJ1-5; 7 bases align to TRBD1. The length of the CDR3 is 16 residues. CDR1 is MDHEN and CDR2 is SYDVKM in the germline V gene. With 4 bases clipped from V and 4 bases from J, the junction kept 10 bases outside the gene matches. This CDR3 is CASSYVLTGTNQPQHF. The CDR3 DNA is TGTGCCAGCAGTTACGTTTTGACAGGGACTAATCAGCCCCAGCATTTT.

V usage is TRBV28 and J usage is TRBJ1-2; D possibly corresponds to TRBD1 (5 bases). There are 13 residues in the CDR3. Deletions cut 2 bases from V and 6 bases from J, with 10 bases between. Per the germline V gene, CDR1 is MDHEN and CDR2 is SYDVKM. The CDR3 protein is CASSLGGNDGYTF. The DNA of the CDR3 is TGTGCCAGCAGTTTAGGGGGGAATGATGGCTACACCTTC.

This clone has a handful of counts. This chain uses TRBV7-9 with TRBJ2-1; D call uncertain. The CDR3 spans 16 residues. V lost 1 base and J 10 bases, leaving 20 bases between the germline ends. Germline V gene lookup returns CDR1 SEHNR and CDR2 FQNEAQ (reference sequence). CDR3 DNA: TGTGCCAGCAGCTTAGACGGCGGCCTTCTTGGGTGGGAGCAGTTCTTC. Amino acid sequence: CASSLDGGLLGWEQFF.

The V and J genes are TRBV13 and TRBJ1-5; D gene unclear. This CDR3 spans 15 amino acids. The V and J ends lost 3 bases and 3 bases respectively, with 12 bases between them. The germline V gene encodes CDR1 PRHDT and CDR2 FYEKMQ (reference sequence). In nucleotides, the CDR3 is TGTGCCAGCAGCTTTCGGGGTTCCTCCAATCAGCCCCAGCATTTT. Translated, it gives CASSFRGSSNQPQHF. The variable domain in full, with the rest retrieved from reference TRBV13 and TRBJ1-5, is AAGVIQSPRHLIKEKRETATLKCYPIPRHDTVYWYQQGPGQDPQFLISFYEKMQSDKGSIPDRFSAQQFSDYHSELNMSSLELGDSALYFCASSFRGSSNQPQHFGDGTRLSIL.

The J gene is TRBJ1-1, the V gene TRBV5-1; 8 nucleotides align to TRBD1. The CDR3 is 13 amino acids. Trimming at V came to 3 bases and at J to 8 bases, leaving 6 bases not matched to a gene. CDR1 and CDR2 (germline): SGHRS, YFSETQ. The CDR3 DNA reads as TGCGCCAGCAGCTGGACAGGGTCGGCAGAAGCTTTCTTT. Amino acids: CASSWTGSAEAFF.

J is TRBJ1-5 and V is TRBV5-1, with TRBD1 as a possible D gene (6 bases). This CDR3 contains 15 residues. V shed 2 bases and J shed 6 bases, with 15 bases lying between them. The V gene's germline CDR1 is SGHRS and CDR2 YFSETQ. This chain's CDR3 is CASSFQGLSSQPQHF. The CDR3 DNA sequence: TGCGCCAGCAGCTTTCAGGGGCTTAGTAGTCAGCCCCAGCATTTT.